Listed here are 9 T cell receptor beta chains from one sample, sequenced in a study of CD8+ T cells in alopecia areata. This sample's treatment: oral pan-JAK inhibitor, 5-10 mg twice daily. RNA was extracted and reverse transcribed into cDNA as the sequencing template. The repertoire was sequenced with immunoSEQ multiplex PCR; TCRdb's copy has only in-frame clones and lacks some. The top ten hold less than 20% of the sample, which has roughly 150,000 clones, less than 70% seen once. The source material was CD8+ T cells sorted from blood, sampled at week 4, from a patient treated with tofacitinib. The receptors originated from a human donor with alopecia areata.

The CDR3: CAISDEGRMEKLFF. CDR3 nucleotides: TGTGCCATCAGTGATGAGGGCAGGATGGAAAAACTGTTTTTT. The J gene is TRBJ1-4, the V gene TRBV10-3; D unclear. The germline V and J ends were trimmed by 3 bases and 8 bases, with 13 bases remaining between them. The CDR3 is made up of 14 amino acids. Germline loops: CDR1 ENHRY, CDR2 SYGVKD.

This chain joins TRBV27 and TRBJ2-7; no clear D. Germline assignment: CDR1 MNHEY and CDR2 SMNVEV (reference sequence). The ends were cut back, 5 bases at V and 3 bases at J, with 8 bases in the middle. There are 12 residues in the CDR3. The CDR3 spells CASSDSNYEQYF. The CDR3 DNA reads as TGTGCCAGCAGTGATAGCAACTACGAGCAGTACTTC.

The chain is built from TRBV7-9 and TRBJ1-1, with D perhaps TRBD1 (5 bases). This CDR3 comprises 14 residues. Trimming cost V 1 base and J 4 bases, with 10 bases left between them. Per the germline V gene, CDR1 is SEHNR and CDR2 is FQNEAQ (reference sequence). The CDR3 DNA reads TGTGCCAGCAGCTTAGTCCAGGGTAGCACTGAAGCTTTCTTT. Residues: CASSLVQGSTEAFF.

This clone turned up a few times. The V gene is TRBV23-1, the J gene TRBJ2-7; TRBD1 matches 8 bases. TRBV23-1 is an open reading frame whose function is uncertain. Trimming took 11 bases from V and 3 from J; bases not matched to a gene: 21. CDR3 size: 17 residues. This CDR3 reads CAETERAQGEKSYEQYF. In nucleotides, the CDR3 is TGCGCCGAAACCGAAAGGGCACAGGGGGAGAAAAGCTACGAGCAGTACTTC.

The chain is built from TRBV5-6 and TRBJ2-2, with a tentative D call TRBD2 (5 bases). Between the trimmed V and J ends, which lost 2 bases and 6 bases, there was a span of 8 bases. Germline V CDR1 and CDR2: SGHDT, YYEEEE. This CDR3 has 13 amino acids. CDR3: CASSLLEAGELFF. The CDR3 nucleotides read TGTGCCAGCAGCTTACTAGAAGCCGGGGAGCTGTTTTTT.

This clone has just a few counts. The chain joins TRBV5-1 to TRBJ2-3; D is undetermined. CDR1 SGHRS and CDR2 YFSETQ come from the germline V gene. There are 14 residues in the CDR3. V was shortened by 5 bases and J by 5 bases, with 15 bases between the two germline ends. The CDR3: CASRQTGPRDTQYF. CDR3 in DNA: TGCGCCAGCAGGCAAACTGGGCCGCGAGATACGCAGTATTTT. The complete variable domain, with remaining parts taken from reference TRBV5-1 and TRBJ2-3, reads KAGVTQTPRYLIKTRGQQVTLSCSPISGHRSVSWYQQTPGQGLQFLFEYFSETQRNKGNFPGRFSGRQFSNSRSEMNVSTLELGDSALYLCASRQTGPRDTQYFGPGTRLTVL.

As regards this clone: Since a much larger clone is just one base distant, this may be a read error. Additional DNA sequences in this sample encode the identical CDR3. The chain recombines TRBV5-6 with TRBJ1-2; D remains unclear. The CDR3 is 13 residues long. Germline V gene lookup returns CDR1 SGHDT and CDR2 YYEEEE. V gave up 0 bases and J gave up 4 bases, with 7 bases separating them. CDR3 sequence: CASSLEVSYGYTF. The DNA of the CDR3 is TGTGCCAGCAGCTTGGAAGTCAGCTATGGCTACACCTTC. Filled out from reference TRBV5-6 and TRBJ1-2, the complete variable domain reads DAGVTQSPTHLIKTRGQQVTLRCSPKSGHDTVSWYQQALGQGPQFIFQYYEEEERQRGNFPDRFSGHQFPNYSSELNVNALLLGDSALYLCASSLEVSYGYTFGSGTRLTVV.

The gene calls are TRBV13 and TRBJ2-7, with 9 nucleotides matching TRBD1. The junction had 11 bases not matched to a gene; V was cut back by 5 bases and J by 6 bases. Germline V gene data show CDR1 as PRHDT and CDR2 as FYEKMQ (reference sequence). This CDR3 contains 15 residues. The CDR3 sequence: CASSLTGTGLPEQYF. CDR3 coding DNA: TGTGCCAGCAGCCTCACCGGGACAGGGCTTCCCGAGCAGTACTTC. Drawing the rest from reference TRBV13 and TRBJ2-7, the complete variable domain is AAGVIQSPRHLIKEKRETATLKCYPIPRHDTVYWYQQGPGQDPQFLISFYEKMQSDKGSIPDRFSAQQFSDYHSELNMSSLELGDSALYFCASSLTGTGLPEQYFGPGTRLTVT.

In this sample, this clone turned up a few times. The chain links TRBV7-8 to TRBJ1-1, with 8 positions matching TRBD1. V shed 1 base and J 5 bases; nucleotides not matched to a gene: 12. This CDR3 region has 17 residues. Per the germline V gene, CDR1 is SGHVS and CDR2 is FQNEAQ. The CDR3 reads CASSLVWTGTDGTEAFF. Written as DNA, the CDR3 is TGTGCCAGCAGCTTAGTCTGGACAGGGACGGATGGGACTGAAGCTTTCTTT.